The text below deals with one TCR beta chain. Only in-frame clones appear in the TCRdb table, and some are missing; sequencing was by immunoSEQ multiplex PCR. Of fewer than 500,000 clones in the sample, 75% to 90% were seen once. The germline gives CDR1 LGHNA, CDR2 YNFKEQ. This CDR3 has 13 amino acids. V lost 4 bases and J 5 bases, leaving 11 bases between the germline ends. The entry originates in a study of blood T cell repertoires in COVID-19. The specimen was PBMCs or T cells enriched from blood (not recorded which). This sequence was found in a woman aged 18-29 years who had recovered from COVID-19. The chain carries TRBV4-2 and TRBJ1-1, with D perhaps TRBD1 (6 bases). The CDR3 sequence is CASSPTGRTEAFF. The DNA of the CDR3 is TGTGCCAGCAGCCCAACAGGGCGGACTGAAGCTTTCTTT.